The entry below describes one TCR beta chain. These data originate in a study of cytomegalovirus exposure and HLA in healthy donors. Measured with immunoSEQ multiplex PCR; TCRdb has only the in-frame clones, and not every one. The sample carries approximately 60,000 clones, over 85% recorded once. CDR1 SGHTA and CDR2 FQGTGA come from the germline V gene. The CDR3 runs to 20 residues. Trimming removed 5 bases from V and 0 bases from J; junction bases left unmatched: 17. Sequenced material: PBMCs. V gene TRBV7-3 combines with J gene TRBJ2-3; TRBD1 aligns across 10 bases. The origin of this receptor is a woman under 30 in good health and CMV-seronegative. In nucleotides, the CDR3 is TGTGCCAGCAGCAGACGAACCGGGACAGGGGACAAACTCAGCACAGATACGCAGTATTTT. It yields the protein CASSRRTGTGDKLSTDTQYF.